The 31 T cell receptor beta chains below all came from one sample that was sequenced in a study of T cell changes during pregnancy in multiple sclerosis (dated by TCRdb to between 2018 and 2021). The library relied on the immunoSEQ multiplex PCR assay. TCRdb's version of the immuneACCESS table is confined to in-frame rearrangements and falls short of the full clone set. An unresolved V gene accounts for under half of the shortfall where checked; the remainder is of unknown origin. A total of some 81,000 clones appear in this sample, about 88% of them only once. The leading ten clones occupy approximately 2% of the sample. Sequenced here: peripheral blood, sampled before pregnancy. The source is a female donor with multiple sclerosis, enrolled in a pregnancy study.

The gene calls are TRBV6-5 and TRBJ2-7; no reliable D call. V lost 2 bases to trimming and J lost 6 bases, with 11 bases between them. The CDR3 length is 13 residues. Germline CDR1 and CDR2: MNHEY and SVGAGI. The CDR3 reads CASSYLPLGEQYF. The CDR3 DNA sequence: TGTGCCAGCAGTTACCTCCCTCTCGGCGAGCAGTACTTC.

The CDR3 bases are TGCGCCAGCAGCCGGGACAGGTTGACCACAGATACGCAGTATTTT. Translated: CASSRDRLTTDTQYF. The rearrangement uses TRBV4-3 and TRBJ2-3, with TRBD1 matching 8 bases. This CDR3 region has 15 residues. Germline V gene lookup returns CDR1 LGHNA and CDR2 YSLEER. J gave up 2 bases and V 4 bases, and 5 bases lay outside the gene matches.

The DNA for the CDR3 is TGTGCCTGGAGGGAGAACGGGGGGCAGTACTTC. It codes for CAWRENGGQYF. The V call is TRBV30, the J call TRBJ2-7; D perhaps matches TRBD2 (6 bases). Germline CDR1 reads GTSNPN; CDR2 reads SVGIG (reference sequence). The CDR3 has 11 residues. Trimming removed 3 bases from V and 9 bases from J, with 12 bases in between.

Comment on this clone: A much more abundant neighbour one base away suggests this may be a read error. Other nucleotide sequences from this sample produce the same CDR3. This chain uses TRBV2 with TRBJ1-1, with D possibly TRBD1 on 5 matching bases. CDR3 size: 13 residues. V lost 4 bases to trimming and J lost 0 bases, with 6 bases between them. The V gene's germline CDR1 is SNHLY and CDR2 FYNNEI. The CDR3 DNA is TGTGCCAGCAGTGGACAGTTGAACACTGAAGCTTTCTTT. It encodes CASSGQLNTEAFF.

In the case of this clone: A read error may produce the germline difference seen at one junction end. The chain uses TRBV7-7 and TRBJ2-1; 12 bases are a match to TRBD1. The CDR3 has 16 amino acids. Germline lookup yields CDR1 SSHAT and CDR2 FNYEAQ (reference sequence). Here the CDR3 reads CASSPTGTGGRNEQFF. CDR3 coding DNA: TGTGCTAGCAGCCCTACCGGGACAGGGGGCCGTAATGAGCAGTTCTTC.

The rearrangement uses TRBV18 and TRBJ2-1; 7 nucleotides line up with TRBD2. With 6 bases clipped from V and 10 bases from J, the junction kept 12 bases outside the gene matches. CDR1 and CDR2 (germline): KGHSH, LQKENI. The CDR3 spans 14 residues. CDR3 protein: CASSPGLVGGEQFF. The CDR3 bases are TGTGCCAGCTCGCCCGGACTAGTCGGGGGGGAGCAGTTCTTC.

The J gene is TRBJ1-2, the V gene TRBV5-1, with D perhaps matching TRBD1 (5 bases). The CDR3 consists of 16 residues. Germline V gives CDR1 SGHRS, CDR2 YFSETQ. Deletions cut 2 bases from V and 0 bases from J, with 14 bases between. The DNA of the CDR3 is TGCGCCAGCAGCTTAGTCGGGGGAGAAGCTAACTATGGCTACACCTTC. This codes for CASSLVGGEANYGYTF.

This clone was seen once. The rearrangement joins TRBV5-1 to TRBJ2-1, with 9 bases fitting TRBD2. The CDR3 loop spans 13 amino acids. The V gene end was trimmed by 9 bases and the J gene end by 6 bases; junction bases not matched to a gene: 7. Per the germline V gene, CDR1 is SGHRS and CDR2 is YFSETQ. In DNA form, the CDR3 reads TGCGCCACCTCGGCGGGGGGGCCCAATGAGCAGTTCTTC. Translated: CATSAGGPNEQFF.

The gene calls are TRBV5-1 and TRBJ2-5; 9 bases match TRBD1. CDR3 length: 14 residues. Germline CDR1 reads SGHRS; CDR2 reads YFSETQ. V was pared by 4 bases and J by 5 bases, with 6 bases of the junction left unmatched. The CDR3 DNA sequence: TGCGCCAGCAGCCCGACAGGGGGAGGGGAGACCCAGTACTTC. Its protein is CASSPTGGGETQYF.

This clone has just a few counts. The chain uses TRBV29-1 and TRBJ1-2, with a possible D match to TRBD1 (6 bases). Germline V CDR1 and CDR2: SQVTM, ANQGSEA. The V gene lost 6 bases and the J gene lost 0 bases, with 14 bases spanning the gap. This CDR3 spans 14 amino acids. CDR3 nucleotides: TGCAGCGTGGCAGGACAGACCTCTAACTATGGCTACACCTTC. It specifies CSVAGQTSNYGYTF.

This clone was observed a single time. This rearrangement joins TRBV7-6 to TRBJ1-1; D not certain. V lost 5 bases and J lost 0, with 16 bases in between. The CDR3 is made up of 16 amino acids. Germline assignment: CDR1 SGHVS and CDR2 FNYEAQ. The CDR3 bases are TGTGCCAGCAGCCTTAGATTGACGGGGATGAACACTGAAGCTTTCTTT. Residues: CASSLRLTGMNTEAFF. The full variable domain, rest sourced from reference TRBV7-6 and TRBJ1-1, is GAGVSQSPRYKVTKRGQDVALRCDPISGHVSLYWYRQALGQGPEFLTYFNYEAQQDKSGLPNDRFSAERPEGSISTLTIQRTEQRDSAMYRCASSLRLTGMNTEAFFGQGTRLTVV.

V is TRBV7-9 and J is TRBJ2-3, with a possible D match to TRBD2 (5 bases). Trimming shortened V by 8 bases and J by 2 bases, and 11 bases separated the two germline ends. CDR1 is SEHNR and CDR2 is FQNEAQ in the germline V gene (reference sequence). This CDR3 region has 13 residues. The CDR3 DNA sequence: TGTGCCAGCGAGGACTCACACACAGATACGCAGTATTTT. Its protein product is CASEDSHTDTQYF.

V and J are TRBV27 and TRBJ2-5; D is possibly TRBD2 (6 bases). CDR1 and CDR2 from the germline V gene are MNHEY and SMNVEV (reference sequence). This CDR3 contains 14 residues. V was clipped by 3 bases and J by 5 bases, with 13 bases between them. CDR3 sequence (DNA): TGTGCCAGCAGTTTGACAAGGGGAGGTGAGACCCAGTACTTC. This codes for CASSLTRGGETQYF.

CDR3 region: CASSLNGRSNGYTF. CDR3 nucleotide sequence: TGTGCCAGCAGTTTAAATGGAAGGAGCAATGGCTACACCTTC. This chain connects TRBV27 to TRBJ1-2; no definite D call. Germline V CDR1 and CDR2: MNHEY, SMNVEV (reference sequence). This CDR3 contains 14 residues. V lost 2 bases to trimming and J lost 6 bases, with 13 bases between them.

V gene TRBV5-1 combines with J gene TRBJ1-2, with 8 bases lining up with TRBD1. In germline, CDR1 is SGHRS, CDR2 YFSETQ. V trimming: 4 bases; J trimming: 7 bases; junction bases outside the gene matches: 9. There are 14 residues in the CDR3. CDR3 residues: CASSPETGVTGYTF. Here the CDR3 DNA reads TGCGCCAGCAGCCCGGAGACAGGGGTCACTGGCTACACCTTC.

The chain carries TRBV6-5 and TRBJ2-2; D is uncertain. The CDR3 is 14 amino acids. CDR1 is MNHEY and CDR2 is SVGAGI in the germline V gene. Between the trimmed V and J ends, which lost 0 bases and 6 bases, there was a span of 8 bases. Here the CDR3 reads CASSYSRGPGELFF. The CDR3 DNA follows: TGTGCCAGCAGTTACTCGAGAGGCCCCGGGGAGCTGTTTTTT.

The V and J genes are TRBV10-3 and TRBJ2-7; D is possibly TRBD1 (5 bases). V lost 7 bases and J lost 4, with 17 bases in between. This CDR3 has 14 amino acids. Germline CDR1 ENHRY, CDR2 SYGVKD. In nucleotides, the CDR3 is TGTGCCATCACAATAGGGCAGGGTAAGTACGAGCAGTACTTC. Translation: CAITIGQGKYEQYF.

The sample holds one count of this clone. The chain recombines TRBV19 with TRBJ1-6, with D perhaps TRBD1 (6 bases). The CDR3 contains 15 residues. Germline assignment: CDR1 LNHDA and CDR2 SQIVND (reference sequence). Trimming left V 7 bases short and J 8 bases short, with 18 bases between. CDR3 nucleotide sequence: TGTGCCAGTACCTCTAAGGCAGGGGTCGATTCACCCCTCCACTTT. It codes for CASTSKAGVDSPLHF.

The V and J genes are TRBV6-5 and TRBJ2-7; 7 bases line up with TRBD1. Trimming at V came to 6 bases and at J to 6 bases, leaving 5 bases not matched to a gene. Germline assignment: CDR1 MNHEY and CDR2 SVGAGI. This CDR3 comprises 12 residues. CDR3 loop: CASSLGQFEQYF. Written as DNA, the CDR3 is TGTGCCAGCAGCCTGGGACAGTTCGAGCAGTACTTC.

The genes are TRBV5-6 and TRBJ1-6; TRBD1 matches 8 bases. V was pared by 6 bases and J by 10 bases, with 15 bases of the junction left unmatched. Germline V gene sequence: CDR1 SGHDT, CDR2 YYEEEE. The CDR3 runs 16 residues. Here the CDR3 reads CASILGTGRGGSPLHF. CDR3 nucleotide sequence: TGTGCCAGCATCCTAGGGACAGGAAGAGGGGGATCACCCCTCCACTTT.

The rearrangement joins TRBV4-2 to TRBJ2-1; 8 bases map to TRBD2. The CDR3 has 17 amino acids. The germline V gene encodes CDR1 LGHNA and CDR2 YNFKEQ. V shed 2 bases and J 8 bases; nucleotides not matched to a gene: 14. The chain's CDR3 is CASSQPAGNSGVDEQFF. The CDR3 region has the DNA TGTGCCAGCAGCCAACCTGCGGGTAATAGCGGGGTTGATGAGCAGTTCTTC.

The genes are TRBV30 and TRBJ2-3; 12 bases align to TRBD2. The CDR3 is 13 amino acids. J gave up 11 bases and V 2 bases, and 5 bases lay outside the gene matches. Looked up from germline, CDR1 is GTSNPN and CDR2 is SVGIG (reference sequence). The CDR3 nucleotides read TGTGCCTGGAGTAGGGCACTAGCGGGGGGGCAGTATTTT. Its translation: CAWSRALAGGQYF.

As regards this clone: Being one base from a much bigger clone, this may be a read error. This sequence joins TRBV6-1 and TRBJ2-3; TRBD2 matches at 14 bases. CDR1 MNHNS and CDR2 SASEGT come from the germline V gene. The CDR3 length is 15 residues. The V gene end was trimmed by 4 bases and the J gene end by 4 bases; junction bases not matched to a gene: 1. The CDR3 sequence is CASSGLAGGPDTQYF. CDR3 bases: TGTGCCAGCAGTGGACTAGCGGGGGGGCCAGATACGCAGTATTTT.

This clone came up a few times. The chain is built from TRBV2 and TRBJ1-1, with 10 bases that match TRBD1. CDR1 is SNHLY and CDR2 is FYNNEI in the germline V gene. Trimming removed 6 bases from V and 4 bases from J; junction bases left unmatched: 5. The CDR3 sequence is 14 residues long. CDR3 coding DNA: TGTGCCAGCAGCCTGACAGGGGGCGGCACTGAAGCTTTCTTT. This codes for CASSLTGGGTEAFF.

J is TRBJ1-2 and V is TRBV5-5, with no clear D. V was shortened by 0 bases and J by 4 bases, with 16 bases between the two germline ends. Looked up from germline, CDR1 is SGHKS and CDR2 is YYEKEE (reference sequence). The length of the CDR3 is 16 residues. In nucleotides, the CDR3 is TGTGCCAGCAGCTTGGTGGTGGAGAATTTTCCCTATGGCTACACCTTC. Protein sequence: CASSLVVENFPYGYTF.

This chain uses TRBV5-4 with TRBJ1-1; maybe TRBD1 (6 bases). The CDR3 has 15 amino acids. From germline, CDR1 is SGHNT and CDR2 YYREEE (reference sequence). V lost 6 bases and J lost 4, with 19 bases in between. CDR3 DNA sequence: TGTGCCAGCATCGACCTGAAGGGGGGGGGCACTGAAGCTTTCTTT. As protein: CASIDLKGGGTEAFF.

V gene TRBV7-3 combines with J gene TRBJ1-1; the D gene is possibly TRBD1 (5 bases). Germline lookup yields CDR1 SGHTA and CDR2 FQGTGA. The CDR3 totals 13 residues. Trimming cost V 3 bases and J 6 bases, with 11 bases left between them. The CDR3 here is CASSFLTGSEAFF. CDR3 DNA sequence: TGTGCCAGCAGCTTCCTAACAGGTTCTGAAGCTTTCTTT. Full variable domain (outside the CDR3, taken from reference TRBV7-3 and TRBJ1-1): GAGVSQTPSNKVTEKGKYVELRCDPISGHTALYWYRQSLGQGPEFLIYFQGTGAADDSGLPNDRFFAVRPEGSVSTLKIQRTERGDSAVYLCASSFLTGSEAFFGQGTRLTVV.

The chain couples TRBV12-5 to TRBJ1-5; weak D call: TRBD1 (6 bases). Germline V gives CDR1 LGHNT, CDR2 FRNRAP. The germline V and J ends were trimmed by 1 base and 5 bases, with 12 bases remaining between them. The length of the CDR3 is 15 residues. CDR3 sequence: CASGLEGGSDQPQHF. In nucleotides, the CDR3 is TGTGCTAGTGGTTTGGAGGGGGGGAGTGATCAGCCCCAGCATTTT.

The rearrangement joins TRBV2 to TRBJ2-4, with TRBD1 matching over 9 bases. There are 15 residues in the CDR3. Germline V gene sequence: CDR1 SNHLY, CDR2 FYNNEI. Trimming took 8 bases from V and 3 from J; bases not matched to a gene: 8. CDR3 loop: CASCWTGAGKNIQYF. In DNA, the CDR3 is TGTGCCAGCTGCTGGACAGGGGCGGGCAAAAACATTCAGTACTTC.

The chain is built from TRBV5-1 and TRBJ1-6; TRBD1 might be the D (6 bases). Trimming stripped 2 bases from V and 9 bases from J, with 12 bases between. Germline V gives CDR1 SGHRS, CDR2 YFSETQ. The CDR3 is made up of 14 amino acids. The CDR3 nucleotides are TGCGCCAGCAGCTTAACAGGGCAATTTTCACCCCTCCACTTT. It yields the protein CASSLTGQFSPLHF.

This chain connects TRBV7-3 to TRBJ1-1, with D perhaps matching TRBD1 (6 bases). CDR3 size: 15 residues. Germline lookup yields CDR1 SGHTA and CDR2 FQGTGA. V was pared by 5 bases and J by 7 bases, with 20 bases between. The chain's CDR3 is CASSATGQLRGEAFF. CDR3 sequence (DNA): TGTGCCAGCAGCGCTACAGGACAGCTCCGAGGTGAAGCTTTCTTT. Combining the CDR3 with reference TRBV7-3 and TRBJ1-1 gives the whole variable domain GAGVSQTPSNKVTEKGKYVELRCDPISGHTALYWYRQSLGQGPEFLIYFQGTGAADDSGLPNDRFFAVRPEGSVSTLKIQRTERGDSAVYLCASSATGQLRGEAFFGQGTRLTVV.